Listed below are T cell receptor beta chains from one sample, sequenced in a study of blood T cell repertoires in COVID-19. Repertoires were generated with immunoSEQ multiplex PCR, while TCRdb's copy carries only in-frame clones and drops some. Among around 310,000 clones listed, under 90% were seen once. The sample consisted of PBMCs or T cells enriched from blood (not recorded which). The source is a woman aged 25 to 39 who had recovered from COVID-19. The CDR3 runs from the conserved cysteine through the conserved F or W. A D gene is named only where the DNA matches it firmly. Only part of the rows carry a size: once, few, many, or a class if the clone is expanded.

.	TRBV24-1	TRBJ2-7	TRBD2	TGTGCCACCAGTGACCCAACTAGCGGGGCACCGGAGCAGTACTTC	CATSDPTSGAPEQYF
.	TRBV4-2	TRBJ1-4	.	TGTGCCAGCAGCCACGAACCGGCGGGAGGGAACACGCCAACTAATGAAAAACTGTTTTTT	CASSHEPAGGNTPTNEKLFF
once	TRBV7-9	TRBJ1-6	.	TGTGCCAGCAGCTTTGGTCTGCGGTATAATTCACCCCTCCACTTT	CASSFGLRYNSPLHF
.	TRBV6-5	TRBJ2-1	.	TGTGCCAGCAGTTACTCGTATCTGCGGTCCTACAATGAGCAGTTCTTC	CASSYSYLRSYNEQFF
.	TRBV2	TRBJ2-1	.	TGTGCCAGCAGTGAAGGTTTGGTTAGCAGTGAGCAGTTCTTC	CASSEGLVSSEQFF
few	TRBV29-1	TRBJ2-7	TRBD2	TGCAGCGTCCACTTCCAGACTAGCGGATCCTACGAGCAGTACTTC	CSVHFQTSGSYEQYF
.	TRBV6-5	TRBJ2-7	.	TGTGCCAGCAGTTACTCAAGGGGCCACGAGCAGTACTTC	CASSYSRGHEQYF
.	TRBV18	TRBJ2-1	.	TGTGCCAGCTCACCACTCTCAGCCCAAAGGAGCAATGAGCAGTTCTTC	CASSPLSAQRSNEQFF
.	TRBV7-2	TRBJ2-7	.	TGTGCCAGCAGTTTTAAACAGGGCTCCTACGAGCAGTACTTC	CASSFKQGSYEQYF
.	TRBV3-1/TRBV3-2	TRBJ2-7	.	TGTGCCAGCAGCCAAGATCATGCGGGATACTGGCGCGAGCAGTACTTC	CASSQDHAGYWREQYF
.	TRBV3-1/TRBV3-2	TRBJ1-1	.	TGTGCCAGCAGCCAAAGACGGGTGAACACTGAAGCTTTCTTT	CASSQRRVNTEAFF
.	TRBV18	TRBJ1-5	TRBD1	TGTGCCAGCTCACCACAAGGACAGGCCATCAATCAGCCCCAGCATTTT	CASSPQGQAINQPQHF
.	TRBV7-2	TRBJ2-5	TRBD2	TGTGCCAGCAGCTCTAGGGCGGGAGGAGGAGAGACCCAGTACTTC	CASSSRAGGGETQYF
.	TRBV11-3	TRBJ2-2	.	TGTGCCAGCAGCTTGGGGGCAGGGAGAACCGGGGAGCTGTTTTTT	CASSLGAGRTGELFF
.	TRBV15	TRBJ1-2	.	TGTGCCACCAGCAGAGATCCCGAGGGAGGCTATGGCTACACCTTC	CATSRDPEGGYGYTF
.	TRBV29-1	TRBJ1-2	.	TGCAGCGCCACCGAGGAGGGAGGACAAAGGGGCTACACCTTC	CSATEEGGQRGYTF
once	TRBV6-2/TRBV6-3	TRBJ1-5	TRBD1	TGTGCCAGCAGTCCCCGGAGGGGGCAGATAAGCAATCAGCCCCAGCATTTT	CASSPRRGQISNQPQHF
.	TRBV7-3	TRBJ1-1	.	TGTGCCAGCAGCCACCCGGGGGGCACTGAAGCTTTCTTT	CASSHPGGTEAFF
once	TRBV5-4	TRBJ1-2	TRBD1	TGTGCCAGCAGACCAGGGACAGGGGTTAACTATGGCTACACCTTC	CASRPGTGVNYGYTF
.	TRBV5-4	TRBJ1-1	TRBD1	TGTGCCAGCAGCTTGGCCTCCTGGGACAGAGCGTCGCACCAAGCTTTCTTT	CASSLASWDRASHQAFF
.	TRBV4-1	TRBJ1-4	TRBD1	TGCGCCAGCAGCCCCCCTGACAGGGGAAATGAAAAACTGTTTTTT	CASSPPDRGNEKLFF
.	TRBV29-1	TRBJ2-3	.	TGCAGCGCCGAGAGTCCCGCAGATACGCAGTATTTT	CSAESPADTQYF
.	TRBV19	TRBJ1-5	TRBD1	TGTGCCAGTAGTATAGACGTTGACAGGGTGGGTTTTGACAATCAGCCCCAGCATTTT	CASSIDVDRVGFDNQPQHF
.	TRBV6-9	TRBJ1-1	TRBD1	TGTGCCAGCAGTTATTCGGGTCGGGACAGAGAAGCTTTCTTT	CASSYSGRDREAFF
few	TRBV5-5	TRBJ1-5	.	TGTGCCAGCAGCTTTTTAATAGAGACTCGGGCCCAGCATTTT	CASSFLIETRAQHF
.	TRBV7-9	TRBJ1-1	TRBD1	TGTGCCAGCAGCTTCGGGACAGGGGGCTTCAAGAACACTGAAGCTTTCTTT	CASSFGTGGFKNTEAFF
few	TRBV6-6	TRBJ2-5	TRBD2	TGTGCCAGCAGTCCGGGGTTTGTTAGCGGGAGGGTTAAACAACCCCGGTACCAAGAGACCCAGTACTTC	CASSPGFVSGRVKQPRYQETQYF
.	TRBV7-3	TRBJ2-1	.	TGTGCCAGCAGCTTAACCTTCCATGAGCAGTTCTTC	CASSLTFHEQFF
.	TRBV19	TRBJ1-2	TRBD1	TGTGCCACCACGGACAGGGGGCTTGGCTACACCTTC	CATTDRGLGYTF
.	TRBV5-1	TRBJ1-3	.	TGCGCCAGCAGCCCCTCCCCAGGGCCCCCTGGAAACACCATATATTTT	CASSPSPGPPGNTIYF
once	TRBV6-5	TRBJ1-2	TRBD1	TGTGCCAGTCGACCGGACAGGGGGTACTATGGCTACACCTTC	CASRPDRGYYGYTF
.	TRBV5-1	TRBJ2-7	.	TGCGCCAGCAGCTTGGTCGGAGCTTTGATGTCCTACGAGCAGTACTTC	CASSLVGALMSYEQYF
.	TRBV10-3	TRBJ2-1	.	TGTGCCATCAGGGACGGACAGTACAATGAGCAGTTCTTC	CAIRDGQYNEQFF
.	TRBV4-1	TRBJ2-7	TRBD2	TGCGCCAGCAGCCAAGATCTTACTAGCGGGAGGCTCCACGAGCAGTACTTC	CASSQDLTSGRLHEQYF
.	TRBV5-4	TRBJ1-2	.	TGTGCCAGCAGCCTCGCCGGGGGGAACTATGGCTACACCTTC	CASSLAGGNYGYTF
.	TRBV27	TRBJ2-2	TRBD2	TGTGCCAGCAGTTTTTATGGGCTAGCGGGCACCGGGGAGCTGTTTTTT	CASSFYGLAGTGELFF
.	TRBV19	TRBJ2-1	.	TGTGCCAGTAGTATGCGAGACTACCTAGACCCACACAATGAGCAGTTCTTC	CASSMRDYLDPHNEQFF
.	TRBV15	TRBJ2-7	TRBD2	TGTGCCACCAGCAGACCACCGGGACTAGCCTACGAGCAGTACTTC	CATSRPPGLAYEQYF
.	TRBV28	TRBJ2-7	.	TGTGCCAGCAGTTTGAAACCGGGTTTTGAGCAGTACTTC	CASSLKPGFEQYF
.	TRBV19	TRBJ2-3	TRBD2	TGTGCCAGTAGTATAGGGGCTAGCGGGAGAACAGATACGCAGTATTTT	CASSIGASGRTDTQYF
.	TRBV10-1	TRBJ2-7	.	TGCGCCAGCAGTCGAACCAGGGTTGACGAGCAGTACTTC	CASSRTRVDEQYF
.	TRBV28	TRBJ2-7	.	TGTGCCAGCAACTCAAACTCCTACGAGCAGTACTTC	CASNSNSYEQYF
.	TRBV15	TRBJ1-1	.	TGTGCCACCAGCAGAGATGGTACAGGGACGTCACGGACGGCGGCTGAAGCTTTCTTT	CATSRDGTGTSRTAAEAFF
.	TRBV21-1	TRBJ1-2	.	TGTGCCAGCAGCAAAGAACGGGGAAAGTTCGGCTACACCTTC	CASSKERGKFGYTF
.	TRBV18	TRBJ1-1	.	TGTGCCAGCTCACCACAGACGACTGGGTTGGTCGGGGAAGCTTTCTTT	CASSPQTTGLVGEAFF
.	TRBV7-9	TRBJ2-7	.	TGTGCCACGAGCGTGGGAAGGGGAATCTCCTACGAGCAGTACTTC	CATSVGRGISYEQYF
few	TRBV14	TRBJ1-4	TRBD1	TGTGCCAGCAGCCTTTCCGGGACAGGGTTTGAAAAACTGTTTTTT	CASSLSGTGFEKLFF
.	TRBV28	TRBJ1-6	TRBD1	TGTGCCAGCAGTTCTTATACAGGGGGGAATTCACCCCTCCACTTT	CASSSYTGGNSPLHF
.	TRBV30	TRBJ2-7	TRBD2	TGTGCCTGGAGTGTAGACGGGGGGTCCTACGAGCAGTACTTC	CAWSVDGGSYEQYF
.	TRBV10-3	TRBJ2-1	.	TGTGCCATCAGTGAGCGGAGTTTCACGGCGGGCAATGAGCAGTTCTTC	CAISERSFTAGNEQFF
once	TRBV10-3	TRBJ1-4	TRBD1	TGTGCCACAAGACAGGGCGTGCTCCTTGCAACTAATGAAAAACTGTTTTTT	CATRQGVLLATNEKLFF
.	TRBV11-2	TRBJ2-2	TRBD2	TGTGCCAGCAGATCGCTCTTTGGGCTAGCGGGAGGAAACACCGGGGAGCTGTTTTTT	CASRSLFGLAGGNTGELFF
.	TRBV18	TRBJ2-2	TRBD2	TGTGCCAGCTCACCACCGCTAGCGGCGAACACCGGGGAGCTGTTTTTT	CASSPPLAANTGELFF
.	TRBV7-9	TRBJ1-1	.	TGTGCCAGCAGCCTCATAGGGGACACTGAAGCTTTCTTT	CASSLIGDTEAFF
.	TRBV10-3	TRBJ2-2	TRBD1	TGTGCCACCAATCCGGGACAGACTAACACCGGGGAGCTGTTTTTT	CATNPGQTNTGELFF
once	TRBV6-5	TRBJ2-1	TRBD1	TGTGCCAGCAGTTCGCTACGACAGGGGGCACGGTATGAGCAGTTCTTC	CASSSLRQGARYEQFF
.	TRBV13	TRBJ2-7	TRBD1	TGTGCCAGCAGTCAACAGGGGGCTCTCTACGAGCAGTACTTC	CASSQQGALYEQYF
.	TRBV20-1	TRBJ1-1	.	TGCAGTGCTAGTAGGGACTCTGGAATGAACACTGAAGCTTTCTTT	CSASRDSGMNTEAFF